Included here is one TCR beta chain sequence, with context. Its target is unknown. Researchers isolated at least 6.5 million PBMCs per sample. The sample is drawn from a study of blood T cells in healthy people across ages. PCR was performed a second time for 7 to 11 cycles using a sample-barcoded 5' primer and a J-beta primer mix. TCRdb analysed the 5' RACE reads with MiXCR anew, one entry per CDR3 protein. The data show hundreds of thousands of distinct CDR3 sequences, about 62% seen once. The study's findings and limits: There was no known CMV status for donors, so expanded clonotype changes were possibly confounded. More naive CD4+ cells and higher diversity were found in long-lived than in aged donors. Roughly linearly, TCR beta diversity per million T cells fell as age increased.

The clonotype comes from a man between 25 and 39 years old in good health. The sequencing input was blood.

Here the CDR3 reads CASSQVNPSGGAEQFF. For the CDR3, the DNA is TGCGCCAGCAGCCAAGTTAATCCAAGCGGGGGGGCGGAGCAGTTCTTC. V is TRBV4-3 and J is TRBJ2-1, with 10 bases matching TRBD2. V lost 1 base to trimming and J lost 10 bases; unmatched junction nucleotides: 10. Germline CDR1 is LGHNA and CDR2 is YSLEER. The CDR3 sequence is 16 residues long.